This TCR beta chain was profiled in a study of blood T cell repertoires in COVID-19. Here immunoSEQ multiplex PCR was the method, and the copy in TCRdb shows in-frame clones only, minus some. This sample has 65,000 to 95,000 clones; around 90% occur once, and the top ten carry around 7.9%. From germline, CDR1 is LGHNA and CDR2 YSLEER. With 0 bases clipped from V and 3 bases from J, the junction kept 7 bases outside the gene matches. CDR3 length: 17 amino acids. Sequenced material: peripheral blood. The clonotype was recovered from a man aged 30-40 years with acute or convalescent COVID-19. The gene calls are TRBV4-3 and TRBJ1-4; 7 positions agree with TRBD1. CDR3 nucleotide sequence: TGCGCCAGCAGCCAAGACGGGGCGGGGACAGCTAATGAAAAACTGTTTTTT. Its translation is CASSQDGAGTANEKLFF.